Following are 30 T cell receptor beta chains from one sample sequenced in a study of blood T cell repertoires in COVID-19 (dated by TCRdb to 2019 to 2021). Library creation used the immunoSEQ multiplex PCR assay. TCRdb holds this immuneACCESS table with in-frame rearrangements only. Some clones are missing; in checked studies, unresolved V genes explain under half, and the rest has no known cause. This sample gives 20,000 to 25,000 clones in total; 80% of them show up just once. The ten largest clonotypes hold about 13% of the sample. The sample consisted of peripheral blood. The receptors originated from a man aged 55 to 69 with active COVID-19.

The V gene is TRBV6-5, the J gene TRBJ2-7, with D tentatively TRBD2 (6 bases). The CDR3 length is 15 residues. CDR1 and CDR2 from the germline V gene are MNHEY and SVGAGI. V gave up 11 bases and J gave up 3 bases, with 23 bases separating them. Here the CDR3 reads CACREPSTGVYEQYF. CDR3 sequence (DNA): TGTGCCTGCCGAGAGCCCTCTACGGGGGTCTACGAGCAGTACTTC.

The chain uses TRBV24-1 and TRBJ1-5; D is perhaps TRBD1 (5 bases). CDR3 size: 14 residues. Trimming took off 5 bases at V and 1 base at J, with 8 bases between the two ends. From germline, CDR1 is KGHDR and CDR2 SFDVKD. CDR3 sequence reads: CATSGAGSNQPQHF. Here the CDR3 DNA reads TGTGCCACCAGTGGGGCAGGGAGCAATCAGCCCCAGCATTTT.

Only one count was recorded for this clone. The gene calls are TRBV6-6 and TRBJ2-7, with D tentatively TRBD2 (6 bases). Deletions cut 0 bases from V and 3 bases from J, with 12 bases between. Germline V CDR1 and CDR2: MNHNY, SVGAGI (reference sequence). The CDR3 runs to 15 residues. CDR3 DNA: TGTGCCAGCAGTTACTCGTCGGGAGAGGGCTACGAGCAGTACTTC. Translation: CASSYSSGEGYEQYF.

The V and J genes are TRBV7-3 and TRBJ2-1; tentatively, D is TRBD1 (6 bases). This CDR3 region has 13 residues. Trimming left V 1 base short and J 8 bases short, with 9 bases between. Germline CDR1 reads SGHTA; CDR2 reads FQGTGA. The CDR3 sequence: CASSLIWGHEQFF. The CDR3 bases are TGTGCCAGCAGCTTAATATGGGGGCATGAGCAGTTCTTC.

The chain employs TRBV7-8 and TRBJ2-1; 8 nucleotides align to TRBD1. CDR3 size: 13 residues. Trimming removed 5 bases from V and 6 bases from J; junction bases left unmatched: 3. CDR1 is SGHVS and CDR2 is FQNEAQ in the germline V gene. The CDR3 is CASSRQGPNEQFF. The CDR3, as DNA: TGTGCCAGCAGCCGACAGGGGCCCAATGAGCAGTTCTTC.

The V and J genes are TRBV5-4 and TRBJ2-2; a possible D gene is TRBD2 (5 bases). Germline-derived CDR1 and CDR2 are SGHNT and YYREEE (reference sequence). Trimming left V 2 bases short and J 5 bases short, with 10 bases between. The CDR3 consists of 14 residues. The CDR3 loop reads CASSFPGDTGELFF. In DNA form, the CDR3 reads TGTGCCAGCAGCTTCCCCGGGGATACCGGGGAGCTGTTTTTT.

The rearrangement links TRBV19 to TRBJ1-6; no clear D gene. Trimming removed 7 bases from V and 8 bases from J, with 12 bases in between. Germline CDR1 LNHDA, CDR2 SQIVND (reference sequence). CDR3 size: 13 residues. CDR3 coding DNA: TGTGCCAGTATTGCAAATCCGGATTCACCCCTCCACTTT. Translation gives CASIANPDSPLHF.

The chain links TRBV5-1 to TRBJ2-1; TRBD2 aligns across 8 bases. Germline lookup yields CDR1 SGHRS and CDR2 YFSETQ. This CDR3 contains 14 residues. V shed 5 bases and J 5 bases; nucleotides not matched to a gene: 6. The CDR3 nucleotides are TGCGCCAGCAGTCCATTGGGACTAGACAATGAGCAGTTCTTC. It encodes CASSPLGLDNEQFF.

J is TRBJ2-7 and V is TRBV9; D may be TRBD1 (6 bases). The CDR3 covers 19 residues. Trimming removed 0 bases from V and 5 bases from J, with 27 bases in between. The germline CDR1 and CDR2 sequences are SGDLS and YYNGEE. The CDR3 DNA is TGTGCCAGCAGCGTAGAGGGGGTGCCGCGGACGGTTCAGGGACACGAGCAGTACTTC. Protein sequence: CASSVEGVPRTVQGHEQYF.

This chain connects TRBV2 to TRBJ1-4, with D maybe TRBD1 (5 bases). The CDR3 length is 15 residues. Germline CDR1 is SNHLY and CDR2 is FYNNEI. The V gene lost 2 bases and the J gene lost 4 bases, with 11 bases spanning the gap. CDR3: CASSERGQDNEKLFF. The CDR3 bases are TGTGCCAGCAGTGAACGAGGACAAGATAATGAAAAACTGTTTTTT. Together with reference TRBV2 and TRBJ1-4, the CDR3 gives the full variable domain: EPEVTQTPSHQVTQMGQEVILRCVPISNHLYFYWYRQILGQKVEFLVSFYNNEISEKSEIFDDQFSVERPDGSNFTLKIRSTKLEDSAMYFCASSERGQDNEKLFFGSGTQLSVL.

The CDR3: CASSFRANYEQYF. The CDR3 nucleotides read TGTGCCAGCAGTTTCCGTGCTAACTACGAGCAGTACTTC. This chain links TRBV12-3 or TRBV12-4 with TRBJ2-7; D remains ambiguous. The CDR3 length is 13 residues. V lost 3 bases and J 3 bases, leaving 9 bases between the germline ends.

V usage is TRBV27 and J usage is TRBJ1-2; 8 bases agree with TRBD1. V lost 3 bases to trimming and J lost 8 bases; unmatched junction nucleotides: 5. The CDR3 totals 13 residues. The germline CDR1 and CDR2 sequences are MNHEY and SMNVEV (reference sequence). The CDR3 loop reads CASSFQGARGYTF. CDR3 bases: TGTGCCAGCAGTTTCCAGGGGGCGAGGGGCTACACCTTC.

The chain uses TRBV5-1 and TRBJ2-1; D gene ambiguous. Germline CDR1 and CDR2: SGHRS and YFSETQ. The CDR3 is made up of 13 amino acids. V lost 0 bases and J 6 bases, leaving 7 bases between the germline ends. The CDR3 region is CASSLVAFNEQFF. CDR3 nucleotides: TGCGCCAGCAGCTTGGTGGCTTTCAATGAGCAGTTCTTC.

V gene TRBV11-2 combines with J gene TRBJ2-3; 8 bases map to TRBD1. Germline V gene sequence: CDR1 SGHAT, CDR2 FQNNGV. The CDR3 spans 15 residues. J was trimmed by 4 bases and V by 6 bases; bases with no gene match: 9. CDR3 coding DNA: TGTGCCAGCAGTCAGGACAGGGTCGGAGCAGATACGCAGTATTTT. This sequence encodes CASSQDRVGADTQYF. Drawing the rest from reference TRBV11-2 and TRBJ2-3, the complete variable domain is EAGVAQSPRYKIIEKRQSVAFWCNPISGHATLYWYQQILGQGPKLLIQFQNNGVVDDSQLPKDRFSAERLKGVDSTLKIQPAKLEDSAVYLCASSQDRVGADTQYFGPGTRLTVL.

A single count supports this clone. CDR3 residues: CASSAVGGNEQFF. The CDR3 region has the DNA TGTGCCAGCAGTGCCGTGGGGGGGAATGAGCAGTTCTTC. The chain employs TRBV2 and TRBJ2-1, with 7 bases matching TRBD2. The V gene end was trimmed by 4 bases and the J gene end by 7 bases; junction bases not matched to a gene: 4. CDR3 length equals 13 residues. The germline CDR1 and CDR2 sequences are SNHLY and FYNNEI.

In its sample, this clone was seen a few times. The chain uses TRBV11-1 and TRBJ2-4, with 9 bases fitting TRBD1. The CDR3 runs to 15 residues. The germline V gene encodes CDR1 SGHAT and CDR2 FQDESV (reference sequence). V lost 4 bases to trimming and J lost 6 bases; unmatched junction nucleotides: 7. CDR3 DNA: TGTGCCAGCAGCTCCTTACAGGGGGCAGGAAACATTCAGTACTTC. It yields the protein CASSSLQGAGNIQYF.

The count of this clone is one. The chain joins TRBV7-2 to TRBJ2-1; 14 bases match TRBD2. CDR1 is SGHTA and CDR2 is FQGNSA in the germline V gene. The CDR3 is 16 amino acids. Trimming took 4 bases from V and 8 from J; bases not matched to a gene: 7. DNA for the CDR3: TGTGCCAGCAGCTCACTGACTAGCGGGAGGGGAGATGAGCAGTTCTTC. Translated: CASSSLTSGRGDEQFF.

Only a few counts were recorded for this clone. The chain uses TRBV9 and TRBJ2-1; D gene uncertain. In germline, CDR1 is SGDLS, CDR2 YYNGEE. Trimming took 0 bases from V and 8 from J, leaving 9 bases between them. This CDR3 is 13 amino acids long. In DNA, the CDR3 is TGTGCCAGCAGCGTAGATGAGATGCATGAGCAGTTCTTC. Translating gives CASSVDEMHEQFF.

This sequence joins TRBV7-2 and TRBJ2-3; 9 bases map to TRBD1. Germline lookup yields CDR1 SGHTA and CDR2 FQGNSA. The CDR3 has 14 amino acids. J gave up 7 bases and V 4 bases, and 6 bases lay outside the gene matches. CDR3 nucleotides: TGTGCCAGCAGCTACACAGGGGGCGTGAATACGCAGTATTTT. This translates into CASSYTGGVNTQYF.

The chain has TRBV19 and TRBJ1-2, with TRBD1 identical over 9 bases. J lost 7 bases, V lost 9 bases, and 12 bases had no gene match. There are 14 residues in the CDR3. Germline V gives CDR1 LNHDA, CDR2 SQIVND (reference sequence). Here the CDR3 reads CASSPSGTGSGYTF. CDR3 coding DNA: TGTGCCAGCTCGCCTTCCGGGACAGGGAGTGGCTACACCTTC.

The chain employs TRBV6-5 and TRBJ2-5; D is possibly TRBD1 (5 bases). The germline V gene encodes CDR1 MNHEY and CDR2 SVGAGI. The CDR3 runs 14 residues. V was cut by 2 bases and J by 5 bases, with 12 bases left in between. The CDR3: CASSYARGWETQYF. CDR3 DNA: TGTGCCAGCAGTTACGCAAGGGGCTGGGAGACCCAGTACTTC.

The chain joins TRBV11-3 to TRBJ1-1; TRBD1 might be the D (6 bases). This CDR3 is 18 amino acids long. Germline V gives CDR1 SGHNT, CDR2 YENEEA. V was clipped by 5 bases and J by 3 bases, with 25 bases between them. CDR3 nucleotides: TGTGCCAGCAGCCCCGCCTTGGGGGCGTTAGGGTTGCACACTGAAGCTTTCTTT. Its translation is CASSPALGALGLHTEAFF.

The chain employs TRBV6-1 and TRBJ2-6; the match to TRBD1 covers 10 bases. J gave up 3 bases and V 2 bases, and 4 bases lay outside the gene matches. The germline gives CDR1 MNHNS, CDR2 SASEGT. The CDR3 has 17 residues. CDR3 residues: CASSELDRGSGANVLTF. CDR3 nucleotide sequence: TGTGCCAGCAGTGAACTGGACAGGGGGAGTGGGGCCAACGTCCTGACTTTC.

This chain joins TRBV6-5 and TRBJ2-7; D remains unclear. V shed 8 bases and J shed 5 bases, with 16 bases lying between them. From germline, CDR1 is MNHEY and CDR2 SVGAGI. This CDR3 has 13 residues. Written as DNA, the CDR3 is TGTGCCAGCGCCGAACGGGTTTGGGACGAGCAGTACTTC. Its protein product is CASAERVWDEQYF.

The chain employs TRBV5-4 and TRBJ2-7; the D gene is possibly TRBD2 (5 bases). Germline assignment: CDR1 SGHNT and CDR2 YYREEE (reference sequence). The V end was cut by 1 base, the J end by 0 bases, with 8 bases between. This CDR3 region has 14 residues. CDR3 DNA: TGTGCCAGCAGCTTGTATACTAGCTCCTACGAGCAGTACTTC. This encodes CASSLYTSSYEQYF.

This clone appeared a single time. The rearrangement joins TRBV9 to TRBJ2-2; 8 bases are shared with TRBD1. Trimming removed 4 bases from V and 4 bases from J; junction bases left unmatched: 9. Germline V gene data show CDR1 as SGDLS and CDR2 as YYNGEE. There are 16 residues in the CDR3. The CDR3 region is CASSLSLQGGTGELFF. As DNA, the CDR3 is TGTGCCAGCAGCCTATCCCTACAGGGGGGCACCGGGGAGCTGTTTTTT.

The rearrangement uses TRBV11-3 and TRBJ2-2; TRBD2 aligns across 10 bases. V shed 1 base, J shed 3 bases, and the junction held 2 bases outside the gene matches. The germline CDR1 and CDR2 sequences are SGHNT and YENEEA. The CDR3 sequence is 16 residues long. The CDR3 sequence is CASSLGTSGHTGELFF. In nucleotides, the CDR3 is TGTGCCAGCAGCTTAGGGACTAGCGGCCACACCGGGGAGCTGTTTTTT.

This chain uses TRBV6-1 with TRBJ1-4; D might be TRBD1 (6 bases). Germline values: CDR1 MNHNS, CDR2 SASEGT. The CDR3 extends over 15 amino acids. Trimming removed 3 bases at V and 7 bases at J, with 15 bases between. The CDR3 loop is CASSDATGPGEKLFF. In nucleotides, the CDR3 is TGTGCCAGCAGTGATGCGACAGGACCGGGTGAAAAACTGTTTTTT.

The J gene is TRBJ2-7, the V gene TRBV6-5; perhaps TRBD2 as D (6 bases). The CDR3 contains 15 residues. V was shortened by 0 bases and J by 6 bases, with 15 bases between the two germline ends. Per germline, CDR1 MNHEY and CDR2 SVGAGI. DNA for the CDR3: TGTGCCAGCAGTTACTCCGGGGGTATGGCTGTCGAGCAGTACTTC. This codes for CASSYSGGMAVEQYF.

V gene TRBV11-2 combines with J gene TRBJ2-1; D call uncertain. CDR1 and CDR2 from the germline V gene are SGHAT and FQNNGV. The CDR3 consists of 12 residues. V dropped 3 bases and J dropped 5 bases, with 5 bases sitting between them. The CDR3 here is CASSFINNEQFF. In DNA, the CDR3 is TGTGCCAGCAGCTTTATTAACAATGAGCAGTTCTTC.